A selection of T cell receptor beta chains follows, all from one sample in a study of cytomegalovirus exposure and HLA in healthy donors. Data came from immunoSEQ multiplex PCR; TCRdb stores just in-frame clones and leaves some out. This sample has some 100,000 clones, with roughly 80% found just once. What was sequenced was PBMCs. Every receptor here comes from a male donor in good health and CMV-seropositive. Both conserved end residues are part of each CDR3. The D gene is left open where the match is weak. Some rows mark clone size as missing; the rest say once, few, many or name a class of expanded clone.

clone_size | d_call | j_call | v_call | cdr3_aa | cdr3_nt
NA | NA | TRBJ1-4 | TRBV30 | CAWGGFTATNEKLFF | TGTGCCTGGGGAGGGTTCACCGCAACTAATGAAAAACTGTTTTTT
NA | TRBD2 | TRBJ2-3 | TRBV9 | CASSFAGGPVADTQYF | TGTGCCAGCAGCTTTGCGGGGGGGCCGGTTGCAGATACGCAGTATTTT
NA | TRBD2 | TRBJ2-1 | TRBV29-1 | CSVDASGVGDEQFF | TGCAGCGTTGACGCTAGCGGGGTAGGGGATGAGCAGTTCTTC
NA | TRBD1 | TRBJ2-3 | TRBV7-2 | CASSSGGEGDTQYF | TGTGCCAGCAGCTCAGGGGGAGAGGGAGATACGCAGTATTTT
NA | NA | TRBJ1-2 | TRBV9 | CASSPPLTGPLYGYTF | TGTGCCAGCAGCCCTCCACTCACGGGTCCTCTTTATGGCTACACCTTC
many | TRBD1 | TRBJ1-1 | TRBV9 | CASSTHPARDRGFDEAFF | TGTGCCAGCAGCACCCACCCCGCTCGGGACAGGGGTTTTGATGAAGCTTTCTTT
NA | TRBD1 | TRBJ2-2 | TRBV30 | CASKVVRTGISGELFF | TGTGCCTCAAAAGTGGTCCGGACAGGAATCTCCGGGGAGCTGTTTTTT
NA | NA | TRBJ1-1 | TRBV30 | CAWTTGSNTEAFF | TGTGCCTGGACAACAGGGTCGAACACTGAAGCTTTCTTT
NA | NA | TRBJ1-1 | TRBV5-1 | CASSRETDMNTEAFF | TGCGCCAGCAGTCGGGAGACTGATATGAACACTGAAGCTTTCTTT
NA | NA | TRBJ2-5 | TRBV5-1 | CASSLMGASKETQYF | TGCGCCAGCAGCTTAATGGGGGCCAGTAAAGAGACCCAGTACTTC
NA | NA | TRBJ1-5 | TRBV7-3 | CASSLAGRSNQPQHF | TGTGCCAGCAGCTTAGCTGGCAGGAGCAATCAGCCCCAGCATTTT
once | NA | TRBJ1-5 | TRBV30 | CAWSEGEPQHF | TGTGCCTGGAGTGAAGGGGAGCCCCAGCATTTT
NA | NA | TRBJ1-1 | TRBV7-9 | CASSASTYTEAFF | TGTGCCAGCAGCGCCTCAACTTACACTGAAGCTTTCTTT
NA | TRBD2 | TRBJ2-1 | TRBV5-1 | CASSLVSGGPHEQFF | TGCGCCAGCAGCTTGGTCAGCGGGGGGCCCCATGAGCAGTTCTTC
NA | TRBD1 | TRBJ1-5 | TRBV6-6 | CASSLGTGWFSQPQHF | TGTGCCAGCAGTCTCGGGACAGGGTGGTTCAGTCAGCCCCAGCATTTT
few | NA | TRBJ2-1 | TRBV20-1 | CSARPNVEQFF | TGCAGTGCTAGGCCTAATGTTGAGCAGTTCTTC
few | NA | TRBJ2-7 | TRBV7-3 | CASSLLGGGRQEQYF | TGTGCCAGCAGCTTACTGGGGGGGGGCCGACAGGAGCAGTACTTC
NA | TRBD1 | TRBJ2-2 | TRBV29-1 | CSVENRGVTGELFF | TGCAGCGTTGAAAACAGGGGGGTCACCGGGGAGCTGTTTTTT
few | TRBD1 | TRBJ2-2 | TRBV29-1 | CSALDRAGAGELFF | TGCAGCGCTCTCGACAGGGCTGGGGCCGGGGAGCTGTTTTTT
NA | NA | TRBJ1-4 | TRBV15 | CATSRVGTVNEKLFF | TGTGCCACCAGCAGAGTTGGGACTGTTAATGAAAAACTGTTTTTT
few | NA | TRBJ2-1 | TRBV27 | CASSGLPPFDNEQFF | TGTGCCAGCAGTGGCCTTCCCCCCTTCGACAATGAGCAGTTCTTC
NA | TRBD2 | TRBJ2-2 | TRBV9 | CATRKYSGGHTGELFF | TGTGCCACCCGTAAGTATAGCGGGGGTCACACCGGGGAGCTGTTTTTT
once | TRBD1 | TRBJ2-7 | TRBV5-1 | CASSPPGQGAWQYF | TGCGCCAGCAGCCCGCCGGGACAGGGGGCATGGCAGTACTTC
few | TRBD1 | TRBJ2-3 | TRBV30 | CAWSEGQGSTDTQYF | TGTGCCTGGAGCGAGGGACAGGGGAGCACAGATACGCAGTATTTT
NA | NA | TRBJ2-2 | TRBV7-3 | CASRAPGQNTGELFF | TGTGCCAGCAGGGCTCCGGGACAGAACACCGGGGAGCTGTTTTTT
NA | TRBD1 | TRBJ2-1 | TRBV10-1 | CASSGDRGSYNEQFF | TGCGCCAGCAGTGGGGACAGGGGCTCCTACAATGAGCAGTTCTTC
NA | NA | TRBJ2-7 | TRBV9 | CASSVGGQTYEQYF | TGTGCCAGCAGCGTAGGAGGGCAGACCTACGAGCAGTACTTC
NA | NA | TRBJ1-1 | TRBV6-6 | CASSGDFQGTEASF | TGTGCCAGCAGCGGGGACTTTCAGGGCACTGAAGCTTCCTTT
NA | TRBD1 | TRBJ2-1 | TRBV10-1 | CASSESKGQGYNEQFF | TGCGCCAGCAGTGAGTCGAAGGGACAGGGTTACAATGAGCAGTTCTTC